A single sample is the source of the 14 T cell receptor beta chains below, sequenced in a study of CD8 T cells in Susac syndrome. After extraction with the RNeasy kit, roughly 0.45 to 1 ug of the RNA was reverse transcribed using random hexamers. TCRdb fed the immunoSEQ multiplex PCR reads into MiXCR, producing one record per CDR3 protein. Seen here are some 200,000 distinct CDR3 sequences, 75% to 95% observed once, and the top ten hold about 0.1%. The sample taken for sequencing was CD4+ T cells from PBMCs. The receptors shown here come from a human donor with Susac syndrome.

The V gene is TRBV19, the J gene TRBJ2-7; TRBD2 agrees at 9 bases. This CDR3 spans 16 amino acids. CDR1 LNHDA and CDR2 SQIVND come from the germline V gene (reference sequence). Trimming cost V 5 bases and J 2 bases; bases outside gene matches: 10. CDR3 sequence: CASSDSGLAGTYEQYF. The CDR3 DNA sequence: TGTGCCAGTAGTGACTCGGGGCTAGCGGGAACCTACGAGCAGTACTTC.

The chain couples TRBV23-1 to TRBJ2-1; 8 bases fit TRBD2. TRBV23-1 qualifies as an ORF whose function is uncertain. CDR3 length: 13 residues. The V segment lost 11 bases and the J segment 3 bases; nucleotides outside the gene matches: 6. CDR3 residues: CAPGGTNYNEQFF. CDR3 sequence (DNA): TGCGCCCCGGGGGGGACTAACTACAATGAGCAGTTCTTC.

The rearrangement links TRBV7-9 to TRBJ2-7; 8 bases are a match to TRBD1. Germline V gene lookup returns CDR1 SEHNR and CDR2 FQNEAQ (reference sequence). The CDR3 has 13 residues. J lost 3 bases, V lost 11 bases, and 9 bases had no gene match. CDR3 sequence reads: CALSGTGLYEQYF. The CDR3, as DNA: TGTGCCCTCTCTGGGACAGGACTCTACGAGCAGTACTTC. Full variable domain (outside the CDR3, taken from reference TRBV7-9 and TRBJ2-7): DTGVSQNPRHKITKRGQNVTFRCDPISEHNRLYWYRQTLGQGPEFLTYFQNEAQLEKSRLLSDRFSAERPKGSFSTLEIQRTEQGDSAMYLCALSGTGLYEQYFGPGTRLTVT.

The V gene is TRBV29-1, the J gene TRBJ1-1, with a tentative D call TRBD1 (5 bases). The CDR3 consists of 12 residues. In germline, CDR1 is SQVTM, CDR2 ANQGSEA. V lost 7 bases and J 5 bases, leaving 14 bases between the germline ends. The CDR3 DNA sequence: TGCAGCGGGGGGGATGAGGGGACTGAAGCTTTCTTT. Its translation is CSGGDEGTEAFF.

This clonotype was seen once. The V call is TRBV3-1, the J call TRBJ1-1, with D uncertain. Germline V gene lookup returns CDR1 LGHDT and CDR2 YNNKEL (reference sequence). V was shortened by 2 bases and J by 4 bases, with 8 bases between the two germline ends. The CDR3 extends over 13 amino acids. Here the CDR3 reads CASSQTAGTEAFF. CDR3 nucleotide sequence: TGTGCCAGCAGCCAAACGGCCGGCACTGAAGCTTTCTTT.

This clonotype was seen a single time. The chain carries TRBV24-1 and TRBJ2-5; D is tentatively TRBD1 or TRBD2 (6 bases each). From germline, CDR1 is KGHDR and CDR2 SFDVKD. The CDR3 is 14 residues long. Between the trimmed V and J ends, which lost 5 bases and 4 bases, there was a span of 13 bases. In DNA form, the CDR3 reads TGTGCCACCAGTGTACCGGGGGCCCCAGAGACCCAGTACTTC. Protein sequence: CATSVPGAPETQYF.

The table lists this clonotype with a count of one. The chain carries TRBV5-4 and TRBJ2-1, with 8 bases aligning to TRBD2. The junction had 14 bases not matched to a gene; V was cut back by 1 base and J by 5 bases. CDR3 length: 18 residues. The germline gives CDR1 SGHNT, CDR2 YYREEE (reference sequence). Written as DNA, the CDR3 is TGTGCCAGCAGCTTGAGGAGATATAGCGGGGTCGCGGACAATGAGCAGTTCTTC. It translates to CASSLRRYSGVADNEQFF.

The chain joins TRBV29-1 to TRBJ2-3, with 7 bases lining up with TRBD1. V was pared by 4 bases and J by 5 bases, with 9 bases of the junction left unmatched. The CDR3 runs 14 residues. CDR1 is SQVTM and CDR2 is ANQGSEA in the germline V gene. The CDR3 here is CSVAYGQVGDTQYF. In DNA, the CDR3 is TGCAGCGTTGCTTACGGACAGGTCGGAGATACGCAGTATTTT.

The CDR3 reads CASSRLPGWGGRRNEQYF. CDR3 sequence (DNA): TGCGCCAGCAGCCGACTCCCCGGGTGGGGCGGGAGAAGGAACGAGCAGTACTTC. The chain is built from TRBV4-1 and TRBJ2-7; 7 bases are shared with TRBD2. After removal of 4 bases from V and 5 bases from J, the junction contained 20 bases not matched to a gene. The CDR3 has 18 residues. CDR1 and CDR2 from the germline V gene are MGHRA and YSYEKL.

V usage is TRBV9 and J usage is TRBJ2-2; 11 nucleotides agree with TRBD2. J lost 4 bases, V lost 4 bases, and 9 bases had no gene match. This CDR3 comprises 17 residues. CDR1 is SGDLS, CDR2 YYNGEE, per germline. CDR3 nucleotides: TGTGCCAGCAGCCCGTCTACTAGCGGGAGTCTCACCGGGGAGCTGTTTTTT. It codes for CASSPSTSGSLTGELFF.

This clonotype was recorded only once. The rearrangement uses TRBV6-1 and TRBJ1-5; the D gene is possibly TRBD1 (6 bases). Germline V CDR1 and CDR2: MNHNS, SASEGT. The CDR3 runs to 15 residues. V lost 5 bases to trimming and J lost 3 bases, with 14 bases between them. The chain's CDR3 is CASSTNRVSNQPQHF. The CDR3 DNA follows: TGTGCCAGCAGTACAAACAGGGTTTCCAATCAGCCCCAGCATTTT.

This clonotype occurred once. The chain uses TRBV29-1 and TRBJ2-2; D not certain. Trimming took off 4 bases at V and 8 bases at J, with 8 bases between the two ends. Germline V CDR1 and CDR2: SQVTM, ANQGSEA. The CDR3 consists of 11 residues. The CDR3 region is CSVGGRGELFF. CDR3 coding DNA: TGCAGCGTTGGGGGAAGGGGGGAGCTGTTTTTT.

This chain connects TRBV28 to TRBJ2-5; 7 bases line up with TRBD2. V dropped 5 bases and J dropped 5; count of bases not matched to a gene: 8. The CDR3 is 14 residues long. CDR1 MDHEN and CDR2 SYDVKM come from the germline V gene. The DNA for the CDR3 is TGTGCCAGCAGTCAAGCGGGAAGGGTGGAGACCCAGTACTTC. Its protein product is CASSQAGRVETQYF.

The chain employs TRBV4-1 and TRBJ2-5, with 9 nucleotides matching TRBD2. The CDR3 loop spans 19 amino acids. The V and J ends lost 6 bases and 1 base, in that order; junction bases with no gene match: 18. From germline, CDR1 is MGHRA and CDR2 YSYEKL. CDR3 sequence (DNA): TGCGCCAGCAGGAAAGGGTTGGCTAGCGGGGTGGGAGGCCAAGAGACCCAGTACTTC. As protein: CASRKGLASGVGGQETQYF.